This T cell receptor (beta chain) was retrieved from a study of T cell responses to AZD1222 COVID-19 vaccine. Study-wide findings and caveats: At 160-218 and 743-854, vaccine-associated CD4 TCRs were dominant, and they spanned spike.

The table came from immunoSEQ multiplex PCR; TCRdb's copy has only in-frame clones and leaves some out. The top ten hold just over 5.5% of the sample, which has under 150,000 clones, approximately 90% seen once. For this clone: Its antigen is still unknown.

The clonotype was recovered from an adult in good health. The specimen was peripheral blood, collected on day 0 of AZD1222 vaccination.

The CDR3 bases are TGTGCCAGTAGTGCGCGGGACGCCCACGAGCAGTACTTC. This translates into CASSARDAHEQYF. This chain uses TRBV19 with TRBJ2-7; the D gene is possibly TRBD2 (6 bases). Looked up from germline, CDR1 is LNHDA and CDR2 is SQIVND (reference sequence). This CDR3 spans 13 amino acids. V dropped 5 bases and J dropped 5 bases, with 13 bases sitting between them. The full variable domain, rest sourced from reference TRBV19 and TRBJ2-7, is DGGITQSPKYLFRKEGQNVTLSCEQNLNHDAMYWYRQDPGQGLRLIYYSQIVNDFQKGDIAEGYSVSREKKESFPLTVTSAQKNPTAFYLCASSARDAHEQYFGPGTRLTVT.